This record covers a single TCR beta chain. The antigen is unknown. This entry belongs to a study of CD39 and CD103 CD8 tumor-infiltrating T cells. Study-wide findings and caveats: DN TIL clonotypes largely overlapped peripheral memory CD8 repertoires, unlike DP.

The junction had 5 bases not matched to a gene; V was cut back by 1 base and J by 2 bases. Germline loops: CDR1 SGDLS, CDR2 YYNGEE. The CDR3 spans 17 residues. Sorted memory CD8 cells were CD8+CD4-CD45RA-, regardless of CCR7. The table came from immunoSEQ multiplex PCR; TCRdb's copy has only in-frame clones and leaves some out. Among approximately 17,000 clones listed, 75% to 95% were seen once. The chain links TRBV9 to TRBJ2-2; 10 bases agree with TRBD2. The clonotype originates from a human donor with head and neck squamous cell carcinoma. Sequenced material: CD8+ T cells sorted from blood. The subset was: total memory CD8 T cells (CD45RA-CCR7+/-) from blood or uninvolved lymph node. DNA for the CDR3: TGTGCCAGCAGCGTACGCCTAGCGGGGGCCAACACCGGGGAGCTGTTTTTT. Its translation: CASSVRLAGANTGELFF.